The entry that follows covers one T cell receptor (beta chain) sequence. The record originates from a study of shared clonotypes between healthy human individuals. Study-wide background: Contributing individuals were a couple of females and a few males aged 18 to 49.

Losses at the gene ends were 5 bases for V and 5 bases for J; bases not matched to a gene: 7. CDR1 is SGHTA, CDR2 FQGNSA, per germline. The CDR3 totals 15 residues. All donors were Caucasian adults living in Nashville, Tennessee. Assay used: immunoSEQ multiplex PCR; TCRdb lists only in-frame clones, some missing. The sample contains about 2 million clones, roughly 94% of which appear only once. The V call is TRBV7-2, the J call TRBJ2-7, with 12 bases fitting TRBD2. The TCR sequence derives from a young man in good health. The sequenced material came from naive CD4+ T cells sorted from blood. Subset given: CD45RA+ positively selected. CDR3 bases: TGTGCCAGCAGCGCGACTAGCGGGAGTGCCCACGAGCAGTACTTC. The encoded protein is CASSATSGSAHEQYF.